This T cell receptor (beta chain) was recorded in a study of human T cells and chemical hapten exposure. This clonotype was detected many times. Time point here: healthy volunteer bleed at 2 weeks. The authors' total RNA extraction used unfractionated whole blood. Trimming cost V 2 bases and J 4 bases, with 8 bases left between them. This CDR3 comprises 13 residues. Germline values: CDR1 SGHTA, CDR2 FQGNSA. One entry per CDR3 protein results from TCRdb running MiXCR on the RACE reads. The sample contains some 90,000 distinct CDR3 sequences, around 8.8% of which appear only once. The chain couples TRBV7-2 to TRBJ1-1; no reliable D call. Input material: whole blood. The source is a female donor in good health. Some clones in this sample may be carry-over from other donors' samples. The CDR3 DNA reads as TGTGCCAGCAGCTTACTTAGAGGCACTGAAGCTTTCTTT. It translates to CASSLLRGTEAFF.